The 25 T cell receptor beta chains given below trace back to one sample, sequenced in a study of T-cell reconstitution after alpha-beta-depleted transplantation in children. Preparation of the TCRbeta library was carried out with unique molecular identifiers. TCRdb re-analysed the PCR reads in MiXCR, keeping a single row per CDR3 protein. This table has 350,000 to 400,000 distinct CDR3 sequences, about an eighth appearing once. Source: PBMCs, taken from the stem cell graft. These receptors were collected from a human donor who donated a stem cell graft to a child with Fanconi anemia.

The rearrangement links TRBV4-2 to TRBJ2-1; D is ambiguous. The CDR3 extends over 13 amino acids. V shed 0 bases and J shed 9 bases, with 9 bases lying between them. The germline V gene encodes CDR1 LGHNA and CDR2 YNFKEQ. CDR3 DNA sequence: TGTGCCAGCAGCCAAGACAGTGGTCTTGAGCAGTTCTTC. This codes for CASSQDSGLEQFF.

This chain connects TRBV12-3 or TRBV12-4 to TRBJ2-1; D may match TRBD1 or TRBD2 (5 bases each). The CDR3 length is 13 residues. V was clipped by 6 bases and J by 3 bases, with 9 bases between them. The CDR3 coding sequence is TGTGCCAGCAGCATGGGGGTCTACAATGAGCAGTTCTTC. It codes for CASSMGVYNEQFF.

This clonotype was detected only a few times. The chain employs TRBV5-5 and TRBJ1-4; D gene ambiguous. This CDR3 is 14 amino acids long. Between the trimmed V and J ends, which lost 4 bases and 3 bases, there was a span of 10 bases. In germline, CDR1 is SGHKS, CDR2 YYEKEE (reference sequence). The CDR3 spells CASSVGPSNEKLFF. CDR3 DNA: TGTGCCAGCAGCGTAGGGCCGTCTAATGAAAAACTGTTTTTT.

This clonotype was detected many times. The rearrangement uses TRBV4-2 and TRBJ2-5; 8 nucleotides agree with TRBD2. Trimming at V came to 1 base and at J to 4 bases, leaving 5 bases not matched to a gene. This CDR3 region has 15 residues. In germline, CDR1 is LGHNA, CDR2 YNFKEQ. The CDR3, as DNA: TGTGCCAGCAGCCAAGGGTCCCGGGGGGGAGAGACCCAGTACTTC. Encoded protein: CASSQGSRGGETQYF.

The rearrangement joins TRBV7-6 to TRBJ2-5; TRBD2 matches at 12 bases. V trimming: 3 bases; J trimming: 5 bases; junction bases outside the gene matches: 10. Germline loops: CDR1 SGHVS, CDR2 FNYEAQ. The CDR3 extends over 17 amino acids. CDR3 region: CASSFTSGGSFQETQYF. DNA of the CDR3: TGTGCCAGCAGCTTTACTAGCGGGGGGAGTTTTCAGGAGACCCAGTACTTC. The entire variable domain, with the rest obtained from reference TRBV7-6 and TRBJ2-5, is as follows: GAGVSQSPRYKVTKRGQDVALRCDPISGHVSLYWYRQALGQGPEFLTYFNYEAQQDKSGLPNDRFSAERPEGSISTLTIQRTEQRDSAMYRCASSFTSGGSFQETQYFGPGTRLLVL.

This clonotype showed up just a few times. The J gene is TRBJ1-2, the V gene TRBV6-5; D is possibly TRBD1 (5 bases). V was cut by 2 bases and J by 8 bases, with 15 bases left in between. Germline lookup yields CDR1 MNHEY and CDR2 SVGAGI. The CDR3 sequence is 14 residues long. The DNA of the CDR3 is TGTGCCAGCAGTTACGAAGGGGCCCGGGTGGGCTACACCTTC. It is translated as CASSYEGARVGYTF.

The rearrangement links TRBV19 to TRBJ2-3; no clear D. The V gene lost 3 bases and the J gene lost 6 bases, with 10 bases spanning the gap. Germline CDR1 is LNHDA and CDR2 is SQIVND (reference sequence). The CDR3 covers 13 residues. This CDR3 reads CASSIGSQDTQYF. CDR3 sequence (DNA): TGTGCCAGTAGTATCGGCAGTCAGGATACGCAGTATTTT.

A note on this clonotype: One end of the junction varies from germline; a read error may be responsible. The chain couples TRBV12-3 or TRBV12-4 to TRBJ2-5; TRBD1 agrees at 10 bases. The CDR3 sequence is 18 residues long. The CDR3 sequence is CASCLALGQGPPGETQYF. The CDR3 region has the DNA TGTGCCAGCTGTTTAGCGTTGGGACAGGGGCCCCCGGGGGAGACCCAGTACTTC.

The chain combines TRBV5-1 with TRBJ2-5; 8 nucleotides align to TRBD1. V gave up 4 bases and J gave up 5 bases; unmatched junction bases: 7. The CDR3 sequence is 14 residues long. The germline V gene has CDR1 SGHRS and CDR2 YFSETQ. The CDR3 DNA reads TGCGCCAGCAGCGTGGGACAGGCCCAGGAGACCCAGTACTTC. Protein sequence: CASSVGQAQETQYF. Variable domain in full (rest from reference TRBV5-1 and TRBJ2-5): KAGVTQTPRYLIKTRGQQVTLSCSPISGHRSVSWYQQTPGQGLQFLFEYFSETQRNKGNFPGRFSGRQFSNSRSEMNVSTLELGDSALYLCASSVGQAQETQYFGPGTRLLVL.

The chain employs TRBV5-1 and TRBJ2-1; D uncertain. The CDR3 sequence is 16 residues long. Germline-derived CDR1 and CDR2 are SGHRS and YFSETQ. V was trimmed by 0 bases and J by 5 bases, leaving 15 bases between them. CDR3 bases: TGCGCCAGCAGCTTGGGTGTTACAGTAACCGACAATGAGCAGTTCTTC. This gives the protein CASSLGVTVTDNEQFF.

The rearrangement uses TRBV12-3 or TRBV12-4 and TRBJ1-3, with D hard to call. The CDR3 sequence is 15 residues long. Deletions cut 6 bases from V and 2 bases from J, with 14 bases between. DNA of the CDR3: TGTGCCAGCAGCTCTAACAGAGGGCCTGGAAACACCATATATTTT. Its protein is CASSSNRGPGNTIYF.

This clonotype was seen only once. The chain carries TRBV5-1 and TRBJ2-7; TRBD2 matches 7 bases. Germline V gives CDR1 SGHRS, CDR2 YFSETQ. The junction had 4 bases not matched to a gene; V was cut back by 0 bases and J by 4 bases. The CDR3 totals 14 residues. The CDR3 loop reads CASSLEGEGYEQYV. CDR3 in DNA: TGCGCCAGCAGCTTGGAAGGGGAGGGTTACGAGCAGTACGTC.

This clonotype came up many times. For the CDR3, the DNA is TGTGCCAGCAGTTTTAAACCCGTATACGGAACCTACGAGCAGTACTTC. The encoded protein is CASSFKPVYGTYEQYF. The genes are TRBV27 and TRBJ2-7, with D uncertain. V was clipped by 3 bases and J by 2 bases, with 17 bases between them. The V gene's germline CDR1 is MNHEY and CDR2 SMNVEV (reference sequence). This CDR3 is 16 amino acids long.

The rearrangement uses TRBV12-3 or TRBV12-4 and TRBJ1-1, with 10 positions matching TRBD1. This CDR3 has 13 amino acids. After removal of 0 bases from V and 10 bases from J, the junction contained 2 bases not matched to a gene. The CDR3 DNA reads TGTGCCAGCAGTTTAGCCGGGACAGGGGCAGCTTTCTTT. Protein product: CASSLAGTGAAFF.

This clonotype was recorded at least ten times. The V and J genes are TRBV5-1 and TRBJ2-5, with D possibly being TRBD2 (5 bases). The CDR3 contains 15 residues. The V and J ends lost 4 bases and 5 bases respectively, with 18 bases between them. CDR1 SGHRS and CDR2 YFSETQ come from the germline V gene. The CDR3, as DNA: TGCGCCAGCAGCAACGAGGGTTACTCTGGGGAGACCCAGTACTTC. The encoded protein is CASSNEGYSGETQYF.

This chain links TRBV10-3 with TRBJ1-4, with D maybe TRBD1 (5 bases). The CDR3 has 15 amino acids. Trimming pared 0 bases from V and 3 bases from J, leaving 8 bases between. CDR1 is ENHRY, CDR2 SYGVKD, per germline. CDR3 amino acids: CAISESRGANEKLFF. CDR3 bases: TGTGCCATCAGTGAGTCGAGGGGTGCTAATGAAAAACTGTTTTTT.

This clonotype was detected a few times. This rearrangement joins TRBV4-3 to TRBJ1-1; D not resolved. V shed 1 base and J shed 5 bases, with 8 bases lying between them. In germline, CDR1 is LGHNA, CDR2 YSLEER. The CDR3 has 13 amino acids. The CDR3 loop is CASSQVLSTEAFF. In DNA form, the CDR3 reads TGCGCCAGCAGCCAAGTTCTATCGACTGAAGCTTTCTTT.

The chain couples TRBV5-1 to TRBJ2-3; possibly TRBD2 for D (5 bases). The CDR3 sequence is 14 residues long. Deletions cut 6 bases from V and 0 bases from J, with 11 bases between. Germline assignment: CDR1 SGHRS and CDR2 YFSETQ. Here the CDR3 reads CASMSGDSTDTQYF. CDR3 in DNA: TGCGCCAGCATGTCCGGGGATAGCACAGATACGCAGTATTTT. Full variable domain (remainder filled in from reference TRBV5-1 and TRBJ2-3): KAGVTQTPRYLIKTRGQQVTLSCSPISGHRSVSWYQQTPGQGLQFLFEYFSETQRNKGNFPGRFSGRQFSNSRSEMNVSTLELGDSALYLCASMSGDSTDTQYFGPGTRLTVL.

This CDR3 is CSARLFEEQFF. The CDR3 DNA is TGCAGTGCTAGACTATTCGAAGAACAGTTCTTC. The J gene is TRBJ2-1, the V gene TRBV20-1; D unresolved. The CDR3 spans 11 residues. From germline, CDR1 is DFQATT and CDR2 SNEGSKA (reference sequence). Trimming cost V 2 bases and J 13 bases, with 12 bases left between them.

This clonotype has more than one count but fewer than ten. The chain joins TRBV12-3 or TRBV12-4 to TRBJ2-5; 9 bases map to TRBD1. V dropped 6 bases and J dropped 7; count of bases not matched to a gene: 9. The CDR3 contains 14 residues. The chain's CDR3 is CASSAGTGMGTQYF. The DNA of the CDR3 is TGTGCCAGCAGCGCCGGGACAGGGATGGGGACCCAGTACTTC.

This clonotype has only a few counts. The chain links TRBV29-1 to TRBJ2-5; D assignment may be TRBD1 or TRBD2 (5 bases each). The CDR3 is 14 amino acids. In germline, CDR1 is SQVTM, CDR2 ANQGSEA. V lost 4 bases, J lost 4 bases, and 16 bases lay in between. CDR3 amino acids: CSVAPASGGETQYF. The CDR3 nucleotides read TGCAGCGTTGCTCCGGCTAGTGGGGGAGAGACCCAGTACTTC.

Only one count was recorded for this clonotype. This likely comes from a read error, as the CDR3 has no conserved phenylalanine or tryptophan at its end. The chain joins TRBV20-1 to TRBJ2-1; D is tentatively TRBD1 or TRBD2 (5 bases each). CDR3 length equals 14 residues. Germline lookup yields CDR1 DFQATT and CDR2 SNEGSKA (reference sequence). The ends were cut back, 8 bases at V and 8 bases at J, with 22 bases in the middle. The CDR3 here is CSILTGQGKDEQFL. The CDR3 DNA sequence: TGCAGTATCTTGACGGGGCAGGGTAAGGATGAGCAGTTCTTG.

A few counts support this clonotype. V and J are TRBV7-2 and TRBJ2-5, with D perhaps matching TRBD2 (5 bases). Germline V CDR1 and CDR2: SGHTA, FQGNSA. The CDR3 has 13 residues. The germline V and J ends were trimmed by 4 bases and 1 base, with 7 bases remaining between them. The CDR3 DNA follows: TGTGCCAGCAGCTCGGGGATCCAAGAGACCCAGTACTTC. It translates to CASSSGIQETQYF.

The chain carries TRBV3-1 and TRBJ1-2; 10 bases match TRBD1. The trim removed 4 bases at V and 6 bases at J, leaving 5 bases unmatched. The length of the CDR3 is 14 residues. CDR1 and CDR2 from the germline V gene are LGHDT and YNNKEL (reference sequence). The CDR3 loop reads CASSLPGTGDGYTF. CDR3 nucleotides: TGTGCCAGCAGCCTCCCCGGGACAGGGGATGGCTACACCTTC.

In this sample, this clonotype turned up a few times. The genes are TRBV4-3 and TRBJ2-7; the D is unclear. Trimming cost V 0 bases and J 2 bases, with 23 bases left between them. The V gene's germline CDR1 is LGHNA and CDR2 YSLEER. The CDR3 has 19 residues. The CDR3 bases are TGCGCCAGCAGCCAAGAACACGTCGCGACCGTCTACATCACCTACGAGCAGTACTTC. Amino acids: CASSQEHVATVYITYEQYF.